This TCR beta chain stems from a study of blood T cell repertoires in COVID-19. Germline CDR1 and CDR2: SGHTA and FQGNSA. J gave up 5 bases and V 5 bases, and 12 bases lay outside the gene matches. This CDR3 spans 17 amino acids. TCRdb's copy holds only in-frame clones and misses some; the assay was immunoSEQ multiplex PCR. In the table there are about 240,000 clones, 88% of which are singletons. V and J are TRBV7-2 and TRBJ2-5; 12 positions match TRBD2. The sequence was collected from a woman aged 30 to 39 with acute or convalescent COVID-19. The sequenced sample consisted of peripheral blood. Here the CDR3 DNA reads TGTGCCAGCAGCCGGACTAACGGGCTAGCGGGAGGGGAGACCCAGTACTTC. Amino acid sequence: CASSRTNGLAGGETQYF.